The text below deals with one T cell receptor (beta chain). Its antigen remains unidentified. These data are taken from a study of T-cell memory formation after mild COVID-19. Study background: TCR clusters showed largely donor specificity. Overall study findings and caveats: Confirmation was lacking for SARS-CoV-2 specificity of second-wave clones that peaked on day 37. Clones contracting over day 15 to 85 were CD4/CD8 balanced, with later expanders leaning CD4+.

From germline, CDR1 is SGHRS and CDR2 YFSETQ. There are 13 residues in the CDR3. Trimming removed 7 bases from V and 8 bases from J, with 15 bases in between. TCRdb re-analysed the 5' RACE reads in MiXCR, keeping a single row per CDR3 protein. The sample yields about 430,000 distinct CDR3 sequences, around 24% seen once. This TCR was sampled from an adult woman who had mild COVID-19 (a few samples of this study predate the infection). Cell type and time point are not known. V gene TRBV5-1 combines with J gene TRBJ2-2, with D perhaps matching TRBD1 (5 bases). Sequencing used PBMCs or a T cell subset sorted from them (not recorded which). As DNA, the CDR3 is TGCGCCAGCGGACATGGGGCGTCTGGGGAGCTGTTTTTT. This translates into CASGHGASGELFF.